These T cell receptor beta chains were read from a single sample in a study of Ad26.COV2.S vaccination and SARS-CoV-2 variants. TCRdb keeps only in-frame clones here, not all; method: immunoSEQ multiplex PCR. The sample contains 350,000 to 400,000 clones, 88% of which appear only once. The sample was peripheral blood, taken in a trial of Ad26.COV2.S vaccine versus placebo. These TCRs come from a person aged 18-65 years who received the Ad26.COV2.S COVID-19 vaccine or a placebo. CDR3s include the opening cysteine and the closing phenylalanine or tryptophan. The D gene is left open where the match is weak. Size tells how often a clone was seen (once, few, many) or the class of an expanded clone, and some rows leave it out.

TRBD2	TRBV6-4	TRBJ2-7	-	TGTGCCAGCGGATTACTAGCGGGGGTTCTACGGGTGCAGTACTTC	CASGLLAGVLRVQYF
-	TRBV5-1	TRBJ2-5	-	TGCGCCAGCAGCTTTAGAGCTAGTGAAGAGACCCAGTACTTC	CASSFRASEETQYF
-	TRBV10-2	TRBJ2-2	-	TGCGCCAGCAGCACCGCGGGGGAGCTGTTTTTT	CASSTAGELFF
TRBD2	TRBV6-5	TRBJ2-5	few	TGTGCCAGCAGTACCCCGGGGGGGCCGGGAGAGACCCAGTACTTC	CASSTPGGPGETQYF
TRBD1	TRBV4-3	TRBJ1-2	-	TGCGCCAGCAGCAACGACAGGGGGCTTGGCTACACCTTC	CASSNDRGLGYTF
-	TRBV3-1/TRBV3-2	TRBJ1-1	-	TGTGCCAGCAGCCAAGCTCAGGGGAACACTGAAGCTTTCTTT	CASSQAQGNTEAFF
TRBD1	TRBV10-3	TRBJ1-5	-	TGTGCCATCAGCGAGGGACAGGACAATCAGCCCCAGCATTTT	CAISEGQDNQPQHF
-	TRBV10-2	TRBJ1-1	-	TGCGCCAGCACTGAGGGCTACAGGGCCTCTGAAGCTTTCTTT	CASTEGYRASEAFF
-	TRBV7-9	TRBJ1-1	-	TGTGCCAGCAGCTCTACAGGGTCTGAAGCTTTCTTT	CASSSTGSEAFF
-	TRBV5-4	TRBJ2-4	-	TGTGCCAGCACCTCGGGGGAAGCCAAAAACATTCAGTACTTC	CASTSGEAKNIQYF
-	TRBV18	TRBJ2-1	-	TGTGCCAGCTCACCCTGGCGGGCAGACTACAATGAGCAGTTCTTC	CASSPWRADYNEQFF
-	TRBV10-1	TRBJ1-3	-	TGCGCCAGCAGTGGGACAGCTGGAAACACCATATATTTT	CASSGTAGNTIYF
-	TRBV4-1	TRBJ1-5	many	TGCGCCAGCAGCCAATCACGGACGGGAAATCAGCCCCAGCATTTT	CASSQSRTGNQPQHF
-	TRBV7-9	TRBJ1-2	-	TGTGCCAGCAGCTTCGAATGGGTTACATATGGCTACACCTTC	CASSFEWVTYGYTF
-	TRBV21-1	TRBJ2-7	-	TGTGCCAGCAGCAAAGGTTCGCAGGGGTCCTACGAGCAGTACTTC	CASSKGSQGSYEQYF
-	TRBV20-1	TRBJ1-5	-	TGCAGTGCTAGTATAGGGGACGAGGGCAATCAGCCCCAGCATTTT	CSASIGDEGNQPQHF
-	TRBV7-9	TRBJ2-5	-	TGTGCCAGCAGCTCGACAGGCCTGGGCGCGGAGACCCAGTACTTC	CASSSTGLGAETQYF
-	TRBV30	TRBJ1-3	once	TGTGCCTGGGGGGGGCATGGAAACACCATATATTTT	CAWGGHGNTIYF
TRBD1	TRBV5-1	TRBJ2-7	-	TGCGCCAGCAGCTTGGAAGGAACAGGGGTCGGCGAGCAGTACTTC	CASSLEGTGVGEQYF
-	TRBV11-2	TRBJ2-7	-	TGTGCCAGCAGCTTAGAAGACACAGGCCTCCACGAGCAGTACTTC	CASSLEDTGLHEQYF
TRBD2	TRBV2	TRBJ2-2	-	TGTGCCAGCAGCCCCGTTTTGGCGGGGGGGCCGGGCGGGGAGCTGTTTTTT	CASSPVLAGGPGGELFF
TRBD2	TRBV7-2	TRBJ2-7	once	TGTGCCAGCAGCTTAGAGCGGGGGTTAACCTACGAGCAGTACTTC	CASSLERGLTYEQYF
-	TRBV28	TRBJ2-5	-	TGTGCCAGCAGAACTCCAGGGGCGGAGACCCAGTACTTC	CASRTPGAETQYF
TRBD2	TRBV10-3	TRBJ2-3	-	TGTGCCATCAGTGAGTCGTTTTTGACTAGCGGGGCTAGCACAGATACGCAGTATTTT	CAISESFLTSGASTDTQYF
-	TRBV29-1	TRBJ1-1	-	TGCAGCGTTAGGACACCGGGACAAGGAATGAACACTGAAGCTTTCTTT	CSVRTPGQGMNTEAFF
-	TRBV6-2/TRBV6-3	TRBJ2-7	-	TGTGCCAGCAGCCTCCTCGCAGAGCAGTACTTC	CASSLLAEQYF
TRBD1	TRBV29-1	TRBJ1-1	-	TGCAGCGTTGTTCCAATCGGGACAGGGGCTGAAGCTTTCTTT	CSVVPIGTGAEAFF
-	TRBV4-1	TRBJ2-7	-	TGCGCCAGCAGCCAAGATCCGGGACTGCGCTACGAGCAGTACTTC	CASSQDPGLRYEQYF
-	TRBV5-5	TRBJ1-1	-	TGTGCCAGCAGCTTGGCGGGGAGGGGCATGAACACTGAAGCTTTCTTT	CASSLAGRGMNTEAFF
-	TRBV6-1	TRBJ2-3	-	TGTGCCAGCAGTGAAAGAGATCCAGATACGCAGTATTTT	CASSERDPDTQYF
-	TRBV6-2/TRBV6-3	TRBJ1-1	few	TGTGCCAGCAGTTACGCCGTTAGGACTGAAGCTTTCTTT	CASSYAVRTEAFF
-	TRBV4-3	TRBJ2-1	few	TGCGCCAGCAGCCAAGATAGGTGGAGTTACAATGAGCAGTTCTTC	CASSQDRWSYNEQFF
-	TRBV10-3	TRBJ2-7	few	TGTGCCATCAGTGACCACCAGGCAGGACCGGGCTACGAGCAGTACTTC	CAISDHQAGPGYEQYF
-	TRBV3-1/TRBV3-2	TRBJ2-2	-	TGTGCCAGCAGCCAAGGGACCACGAACACCGGGGAGCTGTTTTTT	CASSQGTTNTGELFF
TRBD1	TRBV30	TRBJ1-6	-	TGTGCCTGGAGGGTGGACAGGGGGTATAATTCACCCCTCCACTTT	CAWRVDRGYNSPLHF
TRBD1	TRBV5-5	TRBJ2-7	once	TGTGCCAGCAGCTCCCGGGACAGGGACACCTACGAGCAGTACTTC	CASSSRDRDTYEQYF
TRBD2	TRBV6-2/TRBV6-3	TRBJ2-1	-	TGTGCCAGCAGCCCCCGAGGCCTACTAGCGGGGGGCAATGAGCAGTTCTTC	CASSPRGLLAGGNEQFF
-	TRBV5-1	TRBJ1-5	-	TGCGCCAGCAGCTTGAGTCCTTGGAATCAGCCCCAGCATTTT	CASSLSPWNQPQHF
-	TRBV4-3	TRBJ1-1	-	TGCGCCAGCAGCCAAGAAGAGGGCCTGAACACTGAAGCTTTCTTT	CASSQEEGLNTEAFF
TRBD1	TRBV7-2	TRBJ2-1	-	TGTGCCAGCAGCTTAATCCTTCCAGGGGGTGAGCAGTTCTTC	CASSLILPGGEQFF
TRBD2	TRBV5-4	TRBJ2-3	-	TGTGCCAGCAGCTCCACGGTCCTAGCGGGCACAGATACGCAGTATTTT	CASSSTVLAGTDTQYF
-	TRBV18	TRBJ1-1	-	TGTGCCAGCTCATACAGGGACACTGAAGCTTTCTTT	CASSYRDTEAFF
-	TRBV5-1	TRBJ2-3	-	TGCGCCAGCAGCCCGGGACTTGTTCCAGATACGCAGTATTTT	CASSPGLVPDTQYF
-	TRBV27	TRBJ2-7	-	TGTGCCAGCAGTCTTAAACCGGGACTTCGATACGAGCAGTACTTC	CASSLKPGLRYEQYF
TRBD1	TRBV5-1	TRBJ1-1	-	TGCGCCAGCAGCAAAACACAGGGGGGACCCACTGAAGCTTTCTTT	CASSKTQGGPTEAFF
-	TRBV6-5	TRBJ2-1	-	TGTGCCAGCAGTAGGAGACAGGTGTACAATGAGCAGTTCTTC	CASSRRQVYNEQFF
-	TRBV5-1	TRBJ2-5	-	TGCGCCAGCAGCTTGGCCCAAGGCAGACAAGAGACCCAGTACTTC	CASSLAQGRQETQYF
-	TRBV7-2	TRBJ1-6	-	TGTGCCAGCAAATGGGGTTCGGATTCACCCCTCCACTTT	CASKWGSDSPLHF
TRBD2	TRBV6-6	TRBJ2-3	-	TGTGCCAGCAGCCCCGTTCGTGCGGGGGGTACAGATACGCAGTATTTT	CASSPVRAGGTDTQYF
-	TRBV2	TRBJ2-5	-	TGTGCCAGCAGAACCGGGACAAACCAAGAGACCCAGTACTTC	CASRTGTNQETQYF
-	TRBV4-1	TRBJ1-3	-	TGCGCCAGCAGCCAAGATTCCAACACCATATATTTT	CASSQDSNTIYF
TRBD1	TRBV7-9	TRBJ1-6	-	TGTGCCAGCAGACCGGACAGGGTGGGGGGTTCACCCCTCCACTTT	CASRPDRVGGSPLHF
-	TRBV10-3	TRBJ1-2	-	TGTGCCATCAGTGAGCAACAGGAGAGTGGCTACACCTTC	CAISEQQESGYTF
-	TRBV6-2/TRBV6-3	TRBJ1-1	-	TGTGCCAGCAGTTACGGAATCGGAACTGAAGCTTTCTTT	CASSYGIGTEAFF
-	TRBV30	TRBJ1-6	-	TGTGCCTGGAGTGGGCAGATTTATTCACCCCTCCACTTT	CAWSGQIYSPLHF